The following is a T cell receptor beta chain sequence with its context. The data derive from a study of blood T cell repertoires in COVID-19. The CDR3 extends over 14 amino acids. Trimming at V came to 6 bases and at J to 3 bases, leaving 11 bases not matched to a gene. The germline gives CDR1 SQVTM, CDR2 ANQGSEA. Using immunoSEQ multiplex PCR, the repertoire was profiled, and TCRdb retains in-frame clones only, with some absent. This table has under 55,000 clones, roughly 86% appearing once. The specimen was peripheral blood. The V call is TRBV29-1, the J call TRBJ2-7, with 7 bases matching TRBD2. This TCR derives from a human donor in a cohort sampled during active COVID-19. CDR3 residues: CSVGGFPGNYEQYF. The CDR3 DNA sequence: TGCAGCGTGGGGGGGTTTCCAGGGAACTACGAGCAGTACTTC.